One sample yielded the 27 T cell receptor beta chains listed below, sequenced in a study of cytomegalovirus exposure and HLA in healthy donors. TCRdb's copy holds only in-frame clones and misses some; the assay was immunoSEQ multiplex PCR. This table has 65,000 to 75,000 clones, approximately 95% appearing once. Input material: PBMCs. Receptor source: a man between 18 and 35 years old in good health and CMV-seropositive.

This chain connects TRBV6-1 to TRBJ1-2, with 7 nucleotides matching TRBD1. CDR1 is MNHNS, CDR2 SASEGT, per germline. V lost 2 bases to trimming and J lost 7 bases; unmatched junction nucleotides: 10. The CDR3 covers 15 residues. CDR3 loop: CASSESETGIGGYTF. The CDR3 bases are TGTGCCAGCAGTGAATCCGAGACAGGGATCGGTGGCTACACCTTC.

This chain's CDR3 is CASSFMGQDNEQFF. Written as DNA, the CDR3 is TGCGCCAGCAGCTTTATGGGCCAAGACAATGAGCAGTTCTTC. The chain carries TRBV5-1 and TRBJ2-1; D is unclear. With 2 bases removed from V and 5 bases from J, the gap between germline ends came to 11 bases. This CDR3 has 14 residues. Per the germline V gene, CDR1 is SGHRS and CDR2 is YFSETQ.

The rearrangement uses TRBV7-9 and TRBJ2-1; 7 bases align to TRBD2. Germline assignment: CDR1 SEHNR and CDR2 FQNEAQ (reference sequence). Trimming took 5 bases from V and 14 from J; bases not matched to a gene: 9. There are 12 residues in the CDR3. CDR3 nucleotide sequence: TGTGCCAGCAGCACGGACCGGACTAGTAAGTTCTTC. This sequence encodes CASSTDRTSKFF.

The chain couples TRBV2 to TRBJ1-2, with no clear D. Per germline, CDR1 SNHLY and CDR2 FYNNEI. This CDR3 comprises 13 residues. V lost 5 bases, J lost 0 bases, and 7 bases lay in between. CDR3 sequence (DNA): TGTGCCAGCAGTCGACAAACTAACTATGGCTACACCTTC. Its protein is CASSRQTNYGYTF.

This sequence joins TRBV19 and TRBJ2-5, with 8 positions matching TRBD2. This CDR3 comprises 13 residues. With 3 bases clipped from V and 5 bases from J, the junction kept 2 bases outside the gene matches. Germline CDR1 reads LNHDA; CDR2 reads SQIVND (reference sequence). The CDR3 bases are TGTGCCAGTAGTATTTCGGGAGGGGAGACCCAGTACTTC. Translating gives CASSISGGETQYF.

The CDR3: CASSPPGQGATDTQYF. CDR3 DNA: TGTGCCAGCTCACCTCCGGGACAGGGGGCAACAGATACGCAGTATTTT. The chain employs TRBV18 and TRBJ2-3, with 12 bases fitting TRBD1. The ends lost 3 bases at V and 3 bases at J; junction bases unmatched: 4. The CDR3 length is 16 residues. CDR1 is KGHSH and CDR2 is LQKENI in the germline V gene.

The rearrangement uses TRBV9 and TRBJ2-5; 16 positions match TRBD2. After removal of 3 bases from V and 3 bases from J, the junction contained 11 bases not matched to a gene. Germline assignment: CDR1 SGDLS and CDR2 YYNGEE. This CDR3 contains 19 residues. Here the CDR3 DNA reads TGTGCCAGCAGCGCATTGGGACTAGCGGGAGGGCCAGGTGAAGAGACCCAGTACTTC. This gives the protein CASSALGLAGGPGEETQYF.

The chain uses TRBV11-2 and TRBJ2-5, with D maybe TRBD2 (6 bases). The V gene's germline CDR1 is SGHAT and CDR2 FQNNGV. The V and J ends lost 4 bases and 9 bases respectively, with 21 bases between them. The CDR3 is 15 residues long. CDR3 amino acids: CASSSWDSTGWAQYF. The CDR3 DNA sequence: TGTGCCAGCAGCTCCTGGGACTCCACTGGATGGGCCCAGTACTTC.

V and J are TRBV30 and TRBJ1-3; D perhaps matches TRBD1 (5 bases). V lost 0 bases, J lost 0 bases, and 21 bases lay in between. In germline, CDR1 is GTSNPN, CDR2 SVGIG (reference sequence). The CDR3 consists of 19 residues. The CDR3 reads CAWSVRQVGTLSSGNTIYF. The CDR3, as DNA: TGTGCCTGGAGTGTACGTCAGGTCGGGACTTTGAGCTCTGGAAACACCATATATTTT.

The chain has TRBV11-3 and TRBJ2-6, with D possibly TRBD2 on 5 matching bases. The germline V and J ends were trimmed by 2 bases and 2 bases, with 7 bases remaining between them. Germline CDR1 SGHNT, CDR2 YENEEA. This CDR3 comprises 15 residues. CDR3 sequence reads: CASSLRGPGANVLTF. The CDR3 bases are TGTGCCAGCAGCTTACGAGGGCCTGGGGCCAACGTCCTGACTTTC.

The rearrangement uses TRBV5-1 and TRBJ2-1; D not certain. This CDR3 is built from 14 residues. CDR1 and CDR2 from the germline V gene are SGHRS and YFSETQ. V lost 2 bases and J 0 bases, leaving 6 bases between the germline ends. CDR3 residues: CASSFSSSYNEQFF. CDR3 nucleotide sequence: TGCGCCAGCAGCTTCTCCTCCTCCTACAATGAGCAGTTCTTC.

The rearrangement uses TRBV28 and TRBJ1-2; 12 bases fit TRBD1. Losses at the gene ends were 2 bases for V and 10 bases for J; bases not matched to a gene: 8. This CDR3 spans 15 amino acids. Germline CDR1 MDHEN, CDR2 SYDVKM. CDR3 DNA: TGTGCCAGCAGTTTAGTTGTAGGGACAGGGGGCACCTACACCTTC. This translates into CASSLVVGTGGTYTF.

This rearrangement joins TRBV18 to TRBJ2-1; TRBD2 matches 9 bases. The CDR3 length is 17 residues. V trimming: 6 bases; J trimming: 5 bases; junction bases outside the gene matches: 14. Germline CDR1 KGHSH, CDR2 LQKENI. The CDR3 spells CASSHQTQREENNEQFF. For the CDR3, the DNA is TGTGCCAGCTCCCACCAGACCCAGCGGGAGGAAAACAATGAGCAGTTCTTC.

This clone was seen only a few times. The chain couples TRBV25-1 to TRBJ2-7; 10 nucleotides align to TRBD2. J was trimmed by 5 bases and V by 2 bases; bases with no gene match: 9. The CDR3 has 16 residues. Germline lookup yields CDR1 MGHDK and CDR2 SYGVNS. The CDR3 DNA sequence: TGTGCCAGCAGTGAACTTAAGCGGGAGGGGGCCCACGAGCAGTACTTC. This gives the protein CASSELKREGAHEQYF.

J is TRBJ2-3 and V is TRBV20-1; D unresolved. Germline CDR1 DFQATT, CDR2 SNEGSKA (reference sequence). The CDR3 extends over 11 amino acids. The germline V and J ends were trimmed by 6 bases and 4 bases, with 8 bases remaining between them. The CDR3 region is CSAGRSDTQYF. CDR3 nucleotide sequence: TGCAGTGCCGGTCGGTCAGATACGCAGTATTTT.

This chain uses TRBV5-1 with TRBJ1-1; D unclear. CDR3 length equals 14 residues. V shed 0 bases and J shed 10 bases, with 16 bases lying between them. Germline CDR1 is SGHRS and CDR2 is YFSETQ. CDR3: CASSLEEGRALAFF. The CDR3 coding sequence is TGCGCCAGCAGCTTGGAGGAAGGGCGGGCTCTAGCTTTCTTT.

The V call is TRBV9, the J call TRBJ2-3; TRBD2 might be the D (5 bases). The CDR3 spans 14 residues. Trimming removed 3 bases from V and 0 bases from J, with 8 bases in between. Germline V CDR1 and CDR2: SGDLS, YYNGEE. In DNA form, the CDR3 reads TGTGCCAGCAGCGGACGGACTAGCACAGATACGCAGTATTTT. It encodes CASSGRTSTDTQYF.

This rearrangement joins TRBV4-2 to TRBJ2-1; 9 bases map to TRBD2. Germline CDR1 reads LGHNA; CDR2 reads YNFKEQ. With 6 bases clipped from V and 6 bases from J, the junction kept 9 bases outside the gene matches. The CDR3 contains 15 residues. This CDR3 reads CASSRQGGGVNEQFF. CDR3 DNA sequence: TGTGCCAGCAGTCGACAGGGCGGGGGGGTCAATGAGCAGTTCTTC.

This clone came up a few times. V and J are TRBV19 and TRBJ2-6; no reliable D call. V was trimmed by 7 bases and J by 0 bases, leaving 10 bases between them. In germline, CDR1 is LNHDA, CDR2 SQIVND (reference sequence). The CDR3 contains 15 residues. The CDR3 DNA follows: TGTGCCAGTACTCAACTCCTCTCTGGGGCCAACGTCCTGACTTTC. Its translation is CASTQLLSGANVLTF.

This chain links TRBV10-3 with TRBJ1-1; 8 positions agree with TRBD1. In germline, CDR1 is ENHRY, CDR2 SYGVKD. V lost 2 bases to trimming and J lost 6 bases; unmatched junction nucleotides: 8. The CDR3 is 15 residues long. The CDR3 loop reads CAISEGQGRFAEAFF. The CDR3 DNA reads TGTGCCATCAGTGAGGGACAGGGTAGGTTCGCTGAAGCTTTCTTT.

The chain recombines TRBV6-1 with TRBJ2-7; the match to TRBD2 covers 11 bases. J gave up 2 bases and V 7 bases, and 7 bases lay outside the gene matches. The CDR3 consists of 15 residues. The germline gives CDR1 MNHNS, CDR2 SASEGT. DNA for the CDR3: TGTGCCAGCACCAATAGCGGGAGGGCCCCCTACGAGCAGTACTTC. It specifies CASTNSGRAPYEQYF.

The chain employs TRBV5-1 and TRBJ1-3; no firm D call. Germline CDR1 is SGHRS and CDR2 is YFSETQ. V gave up 5 bases and J gave up 0 bases, with 12 bases separating them. The CDR3 extends over 15 amino acids. Written as DNA, the CDR3 is TGCGCCAGCAGGGCCGCGGGGAGCTCTGGAAACACCATATATTTT. It specifies CASRAAGSSGNTIYF.

This clone was counted once. This chain uses TRBV5-6 with TRBJ2-1; D possibly corresponds to TRBD2 (6 bases). The germline CDR1 and CDR2 sequences are SGHDT and YYEEEE. The CDR3 sequence is 19 residues long. V lost 3 bases and J lost 2, with 24 bases in between. CDR3: CASSSLLTVTSRPYNEQFF. In nucleotides, the CDR3 is TGTGCCAGCAGCTCCTTGCTTACAGTCACTAGCAGACCCTACAATGAGCAGTTCTTC.

This sequence joins TRBV11-2 and TRBJ2-7, with D unclear. The CDR3 is 11 amino acids. Per germline, CDR1 SGHAT and CDR2 FQNNGV. Trimming stripped 5 bases from V and 6 bases from J, with 8 bases between. The CDR3 loop reads CASSPPGEQYF. CDR3 nucleotide sequence: TGTGCCAGCAGCCCCCCAGGCGAGCAGTACTTC.

The gene calls are TRBV9 and TRBJ2-3; 7 bases agree with TRBD1. Per germline, CDR1 SGDLS and CDR2 YYNGEE. The CDR3 is 14 amino acids. V trimming: 2 bases; J trimming: 0 bases; junction bases outside the gene matches: 0. CDR3 region: CASSVGQSTDTQYF. In nucleotides, the CDR3 is TGTGCCAGCAGCGTGGGACAGAGCACAGATACGCAGTATTTT.

V gene TRBV6-1 combines with J gene TRBJ2-5, with a tentative D call TRBD2 (6 bases). This CDR3 has 14 amino acids. V lost 6 bases to trimming and J lost 7 bases, with 18 bases between them. The germline CDR1 and CDR2 sequences are MNHNS and SASEGT. CDR3 nucleotide sequence: TGTGCCAGCAGCTCGACACGCGGGGAAGGGACCCAGTACTTC. It encodes CASSSTRGEGTQYF.

The J gene is TRBJ1-2, the V gene TRBV6-5; unclear D gene. V lost 6 bases, J lost 7 bases, and 9 bases lay in between. Germline-derived CDR1 and CDR2 are MNHEY and SVGAGI. This CDR3 region has 11 residues. Here the CDR3 reads CASSTDGGYTF. The CDR3 DNA sequence: TGTGCCAGCAGCACAGACGGTGGCTACACCTTC.